This TCR beta chain is from a study of shared clonotypes between healthy human individuals. V was cut by 4 bases and J by 1 base, with 12 bases left in between. The CDR3 extends over 14 amino acids. Germline CDR1 reads SQVTM; CDR2 reads ANQGSEA. Terminally differentiated effector memory CD45RA+ cells were excluded from the naive CD8 cells, which were CD45RO-negative and positively selected for CCR7. General study findings and limits: The four-donor shared clonotypes exceeded non-shared clonotypes in generation probability, with non-shared ones scoring lower.

As to this clone: The antigen remains unidentified.

Assay execution proceeded at the deep level. The method was immunoSEQ multiplex PCR; TCRdb's version includes in-frame clones alone and lacks a portion of them. The repertoire holds under 1 million clones, with approximately 96% as singletons. The rearrangement uses TRBV29-1 and TRBJ2-3, with a tentative D call TRBD2 (6 bases). The clonotype originates from a man under 40 in good health. Sequencing input: naive CD8+ T cells sorted from blood. The CDR3 DNA is TGCAGCGTTGTTGGTGGGACTCGCACAGATACGCAGTATTTT. The encoded protein is CSVVGGTRTDTQYF.